A single sample is the source of the 31 T cell receptor beta chains below, sequenced in a study of blood T cell repertoires in COVID-19. Some clones are missing from TCRdb's copy, which holds only in-frame ones; the method was immunoSEQ multiplex PCR. The sample records some 160,000 clones, about 80% being singletons. What was sequenced was peripheral blood. The receptors come from a human donor in a cohort sampled during active COVID-19.

This clone was seen only a few times. The genes are TRBV5-1 and TRBJ1-3, with 9 bases matching TRBD1. The germline V gene encodes CDR1 SGHRS and CDR2 YFSETQ. J lost 4 bases, V lost 4 bases, and 6 bases had no gene match. The CDR3 consists of 15 residues. This CDR3 reads CASSVGQGSGNTIYF. The CDR3 DNA follows: TGCGCCAGCAGCGTCGGACAGGGGAGCGGAAACACCATATATTTT.

The rearrangement joins TRBV19 to TRBJ1-2; 8 positions match TRBD1. The CDR3 loop spans 16 amino acids. Germline CDR1 LNHDA, CDR2 SQIVND (reference sequence). Germline trimming cut 4 bases from V and 0 bases from J; bases unmatched to any gene: 7. CDR3 coding DNA: TGTGCCAGTAGTACCCGACAGGGGCAAACTAACTATGGCTACACCTTC. Amino acid sequence: CASSTRQGQTNYGYTF.

The chain uses TRBV27 and TRBJ2-5, with 8 bases fitting TRBD2. J lost 2 bases, V lost 10 bases, and 18 bases had no gene match. CDR1 is MNHEY and CDR2 is SMNVEV in the germline V gene (reference sequence). The CDR3 covers 17 residues. This chain's CDR3 is CATTRGGPNAIQETQYF. DNA for the CDR3: TGTGCCACCACCCGGGGGGGACCAAATGCTATTCAAGAGACCCAGTACTTC.

This clone showed up many times. This sample also contains other DNA sequences that code for the same CDR3. The chain combines TRBV12-3 or TRBV12-4 with TRBJ2-1, with a possible D match to TRBD2 (5 bases). The CDR3 runs 12 residues. Trimming cost V 1 base and J 10 bases, with 8 bases left between them. This CDR3 reads CASSLEGGEQFF. The CDR3 DNA sequence: TGTGCCAGCAGTTTAGAAGGCGGGGAGCAGTTCTTC.

The rearrangement uses TRBV7-2 and TRBJ1-1, with 10 bases identical to TRBD1. This CDR3 region has 16 residues. V was pared by 6 bases and J by 0 bases, with 7 bases of the junction left unmatched. Germline CDR1 SGHTA, CDR2 FQGNSA. The CDR3 region is CASSQGTGAMNTEAFF. DNA for the CDR3: TGTGCCAGCAGTCAAGGGACAGGGGCCATGAACACTGAAGCTTTCTTT.

This chain connects TRBV6-6 to TRBJ1-1; no clear D gene. CDR3 size: 12 residues. CDR1 and CDR2 (germline): MNHNY, SVGAGI (reference sequence). The germline V and J ends were trimmed by 4 bases and 8 bases, with 11 bases remaining between them. The CDR3 region has the DNA TGTGCCAGCAGTTCCATAGACAAGGAAGCTTTCTTT. Translating it yields CASSSIDKEAFF.

V gene TRBV4-2 combines with J gene TRBJ2-1, with TRBD2 as a possible D gene (5 bases). Trimming took 0 bases from V and 10 from J, leaving 16 bases between them. The germline gives CDR1 LGHNA, CDR2 YNFKEQ. This CDR3 region has 15 residues. CDR3 in amino acids: CASSQEGVRSGEQFF. The CDR3 nucleotides read TGTGCCAGCAGCCAAGAGGGTGTTAGGTCGGGAGAGCAGTTCTTC.

J is TRBJ1-2 and V is TRBV5-1; 10 bases fit TRBD1. J lost 7 bases, V lost 1 base, and 4 bases had no gene match. CDR3 length equals 14 residues. Germline values: CDR1 SGHRS, CDR2 YFSETQ. CDR3 DNA: TGCGCCAGCAGCTTGACGGGACAGGGGTCTGGCTACACCTTC. Protein: CASSLTGQGSGYTF.

J is TRBJ2-2 and V is TRBV18, with 7 bases lining up with TRBD2. The germline V gene encodes CDR1 KGHSH and CDR2 LQKENI. The CDR3 is 15 amino acids. V shed 1 base, J shed 5 bases, and the junction held 4 bases outside the gene matches. Written as DNA, the CDR3 is TGTGCCAGCTCACCACGCGGGAGCGGGACCGGGGAGCTGTTTTTT. Translating it yields CASSPRGSGTGELFF.

This chain uses TRBV2 with TRBJ1-1; TRBD1 aligns across 9 bases. The CDR3 spans 15 residues. Unmatched junction bases numbered 6, after V lost 6 bases and J lost 1 base. Germline CDR1 and CDR2: SNHLY and FYNNEI. The CDR3 loop reads CASSQRQGGNTEAFF. CDR3 in DNA: TGTGCCAGCAGCCAAAGACAGGGGGGGAACACTGAAGCTTTCTTT.

The rearrangement links TRBV7-2 to TRBJ2-7; 9 bases map to TRBD2. Looked up from germline, CDR1 is SGHTA and CDR2 is FQGNSA. V gave up 3 bases and J gave up 2 bases; unmatched junction bases: 5. The CDR3 extends over 15 amino acids. The CDR3 sequence: CASSFGTSKPYEQYF. The CDR3 nucleotides are TGTGCCAGCAGCTTTGGGACTAGCAAACCCTACGAGCAGTACTTC.

This clone has just a few counts. The gene calls are TRBV6-2 or TRBV6-3 and TRBJ2-7, with a weak D call TRBD2 (6 bases). The germline gives CDR1 MNHEY, CDR2 SVGEGT. The CDR3 has 13 residues. Deletions cut 2 bases from V and 5 bases from J, with 10 bases between. CDR3 DNA sequence: TGTGCCAGCAGTTACGGAGGGTTAGACGAGCAGTACTTC. It is translated as CASSYGGLDEQYF.

This chain uses TRBV27 with TRBJ2-5; 8 bases are shared with TRBD1. The CDR3 loop spans 15 amino acids. CDR1 and CDR2 (germline): MNHEY, SMNVEV (reference sequence). The junction had 10 bases not matched to a gene; V was cut back by 5 bases and J by 5 bases. DNA for the CDR3: TGTGCCAGCAGTATGGACAGGGCGGTGGTGGAGACCCAGTACTTC. This codes for CASSMDRAVVETQYF.

The rearrangement links TRBV5-8 to TRBJ2-5; D gene unclear. The length of the CDR3 is 11 residues. Per germline, CDR1 SGHTS and CDR2 YDEGEE. Trimming cost V 4 bases and J 1 base, with 2 bases left between them. CDR3 nucleotide sequence: TGTGCCAGCAGCCTCCAAGAGACCCAGTACTTC. This encodes CASSLQETQYF.

The chain carries TRBV3-1 (or the pseudogene TRBV3-2) and TRBJ1-1; tentatively, D is TRBD1 (5 bases). The ends were cut back, 5 bases at V and 2 bases at J, with 9 bases in the middle. The CDR3 is made up of 13 amino acids. Germline CDR1 LGHDT, CDR2 YNNKEL (reference sequence). CDR3 amino acids: CASSKQVNTEAFF. The DNA for the CDR3 is TGTGCCAGCAGCAAACAGGTCAACACTGAAGCTTTCTTT.

The chain is built from TRBV7-2 and TRBJ1-2; 8 bases fit TRBD1. The CDR3 length is 16 residues. Germline V gives CDR1 SGHTA, CDR2 FQGNSA. Losses at the gene ends were 2 bases for V and 2 bases for J; bases not matched to a gene: 7. CDR3 residues: CASSLMGAGGNYGYTF. The CDR3 DNA reads TGTGCCAGCAGCTTAATGGGTGCAGGGGGCAACTATGGCTACACCTTC.

This clone was detected only a few times. The J gene is TRBJ1-2, the V gene TRBV7-2; TRBD1 is a possible D gene (6 bases). The ends were cut back, 5 bases at V and 4 bases at J, with 8 bases in the middle. This CDR3 has 12 residues. Germline-derived CDR1 and CDR2 are SGHTA and FQGNSA. This chain's CDR3 is CASSKDSYGYTF. The CDR3 DNA reads as TGTGCCAGCAGCAAGGACAGCTATGGCTACACCTTC.

This clone was seen a single time. The chain uses TRBV5-1 and TRBJ2-1; tentative D call: TRBD2 (5 bases). With 0 bases removed from V and 7 bases from J, the gap between germline ends came to 11 bases. Germline V gene lookup returns CDR1 SGHRS and CDR2 YFSETQ. This CDR3 is 14 amino acids long. The CDR3 region has the DNA TGCGCCAGCAGCTTGGGTTCTCGGGGAAATGAGCAGTTCTTC. It translates to CASSLGSRGNEQFF.

The V gene is TRBV9, the J gene TRBJ1-1; 10 bases fit TRBD1. CDR3 length: 15 residues. CDR1 and CDR2 from the germline V gene are SGDLS and YYNGEE. With V trimmed by 3 bases and J by 1 base, 3 bases remained unmatched. Written as DNA, the CDR3 is TGTGCCAGCAGCGGGGACAGGGGCCCGAACACTGAAGCTTTCTTT. Protein: CASSGDRGPNTEAFF.

The rearrangement uses TRBV19 and TRBJ2-1; 14 bases fit TRBD2. This CDR3 has 17 amino acids. V shed 1 base, J shed 7 bases, and the junction held 6 bases outside the gene matches. CDR1 and CDR2 from the germline V gene are LNHDA and SQIVND (reference sequence). The CDR3 loop reads CASSIGLAGGPQNEQFF. The CDR3 DNA reads as TGTGCCAGTAGTATAGGACTAGCGGGAGGGCCGCAGAATGAGCAGTTCTTC. Full variable domain (remainder filled in from reference TRBV19 and TRBJ2-1): DGGITQSPKYLFRKEGQNVTLSCEQNLNHDAMYWYRQDPGQGLRLIYYSQIVNDFQKGDIAEGYSVSREKKESFPLTVTSAQKNPTAFYLCASSIGLAGGPQNEQFFGPGTRLTVL.

With regard to this clone: In the same sample, other DNA sequences code for this CDR3. The chain uses TRBV9 and TRBJ2-7, with 8 bases fitting TRBD2. This CDR3 has 14 amino acids. The trim removed 2 bases at V and 2 bases at J, leaving 3 bases unmatched. The germline V gene has CDR1 SGDLS and CDR2 YYNGEE. In DNA form, the CDR3 reads TGTGCCAGCAGCGTGGCAGCGGGAGCCTACGAGCAGTACTTC. Its protein product is CASSVAAGAYEQYF.

The rearrangement joins TRBV9 to TRBJ1-3; D is undetermined. The V end lost 0 bases, the J end lost 6 bases, and 10 bases lay between the germline ends. The CDR3 consists of 14 residues. The V gene's germline CDR1 is SGDLS and CDR2 YYNGEE. CDR3: CASSVGGLENTIYF. The CDR3 nucleotides read TGTGCCAGCAGCGTAGGAGGCCTGGAAAACACCATATATTTT.

The chain uses TRBV24-1 and TRBJ2-1; 7 nucleotides line up with TRBD2. Germline assignment: CDR1 KGHDR and CDR2 SFDVKD. The CDR3 contains 18 residues. The ends lost 4 bases at V and 3 bases at J; junction bases unmatched: 14. The CDR3 here is CATSDSSSGRPLYNEQFF. The CDR3 DNA reads TGTGCCACCAGTGACTCATCTAGCGGAAGACCACTCTACAATGAGCAGTTCTTC.

The chain recombines TRBV10-3 with TRBJ2-3; 9 bases map to TRBD2. CDR3 length: 16 residues. Germline assignment: CDR1 ENHRY and CDR2 SYGVKD. After removal of 3 bases from V and 2 bases from J, the junction contained 6 bases not matched to a gene. CDR3 nucleotides: TGTGCCATCAGTGAAGGGAGCGGGGGGCCCACAGATACGCAGTATTTT. Translating gives CAISEGSGGPTDTQYF.

This chain uses TRBV5-4 with TRBJ1-3; 8 bases are a match to TRBD1. Germline lookup yields CDR1 SGHNT and CDR2 YYREEE (reference sequence). CDR3 length: 15 amino acids. The V segment lost 3 bases and the J segment 4 bases; nucleotides outside the gene matches: 6. The CDR3 is CASSSGTGSGNTIYF. The CDR3 DNA is TGTGCCAGCAGCTCTGGGACAGGTTCGGGAAACACCATATATTTT. The full variable domain, completed using reference TRBV5-4 and TRBJ1-3, is ETGVTQSPTHLIKTRGQQVTLRCSSQSGHNTVSWYQQALGQGPQFIFQYYREEENGRGNFPPRFSGLQFPNYSSELNVNALELDDSALYLCASSSGTGSGNTIYFGEGSWLTVV.

This clone was detected a few times. The CDR3 loop is CASSDGGETNEKLFF. In DNA, the CDR3 is TGCGCCAGCAGTGACGGGGGGGAAACTAATGAAAAACTGTTTTTT. The chain couples TRBV10-1 to TRBJ1-4, with D maybe TRBD1 (5 bases). This CDR3 spans 15 amino acids. Trimming pared 3 bases from V and 1 base from J, leaving 9 bases between. Germline V gene data show CDR1 as WNHNN and CDR2 as SYGVQD (reference sequence).

The V call is TRBV19, the J call TRBJ1-4, with 9 bases matching TRBD1. Germline CDR1 LNHDA, CDR2 SQIVND (reference sequence). J was trimmed by 6 bases and V by 9 bases; bases with no gene match: 5. This CDR3 region has 13 residues. CDR3 coding DNA: TGTGCCAGCGCAGGGACAGGGTATGAAAAACTGTTTTTT. Its translation is CASAGTGYEKLFF.

The chain couples TRBV4-1 to TRBJ2-3, with D unresolved. The CDR3 is made up of 12 amino acids. Germline lookup yields CDR1 MGHRA and CDR2 YSYEKL. The V and J ends lost 0 bases and 6 bases respectively, with 4 bases between them. The CDR3 reads CASSQESDTQYF. For the CDR3, the DNA is TGCGCCAGCAGCCAAGAGAGCGATACGCAGTATTTT.

The chain combines TRBV28 with TRBJ1-2; 9 nucleotides align to TRBD1. The CDR3 is made up of 15 amino acids. The junction had 10 bases not matched to a gene; V was cut back by 6 bases and J by 5 bases. The germline CDR1 and CDR2 sequences are MDHEN and SYDVKM. This CDR3 is CASSLGQGWVYGYTF. The CDR3 DNA is TGTGCCAGCAGCCTGGGACAGGGATGGGTATATGGCTACACCTTC.

V is TRBV28 and J is TRBJ1-4, with 8 positions matching TRBD1. J was trimmed by 7 bases and V by 3 bases; bases with no gene match: 13. This CDR3 is 17 amino acids long. Germline CDR1 reads MDHEN; CDR2 reads SYDVKM. CDR3 nucleotides: TGTGCCAGCAGTTTTGTCCAGGGGGCGTCTCTAGGTGAAAAACTGTTTTTT. Translating gives CASSFVQGASLGEKLFF.

The chain joins TRBV19 to TRBJ1-4; 8 nucleotides agree with TRBD1. The CDR3 has 16 residues. Germline V gene lookup returns CDR1 LNHDA and CDR2 SQIVND (reference sequence). V shed 2 bases, J shed 8 bases, and the junction held 10 bases outside the gene matches. Here the CDR3 reads CASSINSGTGSEKLFF. The CDR3 DNA reads TGTGCCAGTAGTATAAACTCCGGGACAGGCAGCGAAAAACTGTTTTTT.